This TCR beta chain was identified in a study of T cells expressing NK-cell markers. General study results and limits: Each of several donors carried dominant NKG2C+ clonotypes accounting for roughly 1.0-8% of CD8+ T cells. Expanded clones of NKG2C+ T cells had an unclear HCMV specificity. These same clonotypes (in several donors) also led the CD3+CD56-NKG2C+ fraction.

Points on this clonotype: Antigen specificity is unknown.

This CDR3 has 14 amino acids. The germline V gene has CDR1 SGHRS and CDR2 YFSETQ. TCRdb reprocessed the 5' RACE reads, with one entry per CDR3 protein and no DNA. Here the sample table reports 550,000 or so distinct CDR3 sequences. The sequenced sample was blood T cells: a sorted CD56 or NKG2C T cell subset, CD4+ or CD8+ T cells, or bulk PBMC T cells (not recorded which). The receptor was derived from a man aged 18 to 29 in good health. V gene TRBV5-1 combines with J gene TRBJ2-2; TCRdb designates TRBD1, a call that cannot be tested without DNA. CDR3 amino acids: CASRDNPNTGELFF.